Sequencing of this T cell receptor beta chain was carried out in a study of T-cell reconstitution after alpha-beta-depleted transplantation in children. Preparing the TCRbeta library involved the use of unique molecular identifiers. TCRdb passed the PCR reads through MiXCR, listing each CDR3 protein once. The table has approximately 150,000 distinct CDR3 sequences, roughly 9% seen once. J was trimmed by 8 bases and V by 5 bases; bases with no gene match: 5. Germline values: CDR1 SEHNR, CDR2 FQNEAQ (reference sequence). The CDR3 sequence is 13 residues long. Study-level findings and limits: At day 60, the high TCRbeta diversity found in some patients originated from recipient T cells and thymic progenitors that had survived. One year after transplant, T-cell counts and diversity came mostly from newly produced T cells.

This clonotype has a count of ten or more. Its antigen remains unidentified. This receptor was taken from a female patient aged 2-9 years who had a stem cell transplant for congenital amegakaryocytic thrombocytopenia, so the T cells may come from the graft donor. The chain has TRBV7-9 and TRBJ2-1, with 8 positions matching TRBD1. Sequencing used PBMCs, mostly from graft donor cells, obtained 180 days after TCRalphabeta/CD19-depleted stem cell transplant. The CDR3 DNA reads TGTGCCAGCAGCGCCGGGACAGGCCATGAGCAGTTCTTC. It codes for CASSAGTGHEQFF.